This TCR beta chain is from a study of radiotherapy plus CTLA-4 blockade in lung cancer. Study summary: Objective response was observed in roughly a sixth of patients, and disease control in approximately 33%.

Points from the study as a whole: Peripheral blood showed expansion of tumor-derived TCR clones after radiotherapy and ipilimumab. With interferon-beta, early dynamics of blood T cell clones were reported to best predict response.

Assay: immunoSEQ multiplex PCR; the TCRdb copy retains only in-frame clones and omits some. The sample shows 60,000 to 65,000 clones, 70% to 80% of them seen only once. Enrolled patients, whose metastatic non-small-cell lung cancer was chemo-refractory, received focal radiation plus CTLA-4 blockade with ipilimumab. In this sample, this clone turned up a few times. Its antigen is still unknown. V dropped 2 bases and J dropped 4; count of bases not matched to a gene: 2. The V gene's germline CDR1 is KGHSH and CDR2 LQKENI. The CDR3 sequence is 14 residues long. The material was peripheral blood, obtained from a patient treated with radiotherapy plus ipilimumab. The receptor comes from a human donor with non-small cell lung cancer who had a complete response to radiotherapy plus ipilimumab. This sequence joins TRBV18 and TRBJ2-1; 7 positions match TRBD2. The CDR3 sequence is CASSPAGVYNEQFF. The CDR3 nucleotides read TGTGCCAGCTCACCAGCGGGGGTGTACAATGAGCAGTTCTTC.